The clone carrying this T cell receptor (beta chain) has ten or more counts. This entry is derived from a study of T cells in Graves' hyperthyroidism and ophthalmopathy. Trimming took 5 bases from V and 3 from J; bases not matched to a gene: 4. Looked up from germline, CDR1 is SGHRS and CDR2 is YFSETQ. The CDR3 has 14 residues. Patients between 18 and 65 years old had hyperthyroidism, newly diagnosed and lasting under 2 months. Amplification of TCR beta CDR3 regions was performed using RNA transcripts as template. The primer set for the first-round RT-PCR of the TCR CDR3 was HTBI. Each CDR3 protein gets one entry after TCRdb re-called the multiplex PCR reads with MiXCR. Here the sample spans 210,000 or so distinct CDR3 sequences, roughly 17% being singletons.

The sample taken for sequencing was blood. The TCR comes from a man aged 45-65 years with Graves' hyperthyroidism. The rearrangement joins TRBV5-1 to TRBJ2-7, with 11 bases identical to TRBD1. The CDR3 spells CASRTGTGGYEQYF. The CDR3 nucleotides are TGCGCCAGCAGAACCGGGACAGGGGGCTACGAGCAGTACTTC.